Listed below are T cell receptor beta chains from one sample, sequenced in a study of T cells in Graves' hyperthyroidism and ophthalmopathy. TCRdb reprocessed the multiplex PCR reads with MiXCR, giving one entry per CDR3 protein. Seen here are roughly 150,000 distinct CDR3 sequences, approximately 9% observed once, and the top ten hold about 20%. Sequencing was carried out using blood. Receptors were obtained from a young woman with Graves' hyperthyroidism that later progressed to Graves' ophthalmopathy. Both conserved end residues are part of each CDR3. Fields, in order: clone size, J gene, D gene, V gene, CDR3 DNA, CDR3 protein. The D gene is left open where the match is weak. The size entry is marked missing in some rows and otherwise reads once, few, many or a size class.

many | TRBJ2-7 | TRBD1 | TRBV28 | TGTGCCAGCAGCCGACAGACAGGGACCTACGAGCAGTACTTC | CASSRQTGTYEQYF
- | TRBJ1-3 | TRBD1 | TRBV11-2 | TGTGCCAGCAGCTTAGTGTACAGGGGCTCTGGAACCACCATATATTTT | CASSLVYRGSGTTIYF
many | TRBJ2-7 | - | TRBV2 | TGTGCCAGCAGTGAAGCGGGTTTCTGGACATCAGCCTACGAGCAGTACTTC | CASSEAGFWTSAYEQYF
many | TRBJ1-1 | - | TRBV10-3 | TGTGCCATCAGTGAGTATCAAACAGGAATTAACACTGAAGCTTTCTTT | CAISEYQTGINTEAFF
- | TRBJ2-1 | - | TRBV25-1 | TGTGCCACTACGCAGGACTACTCCTACAATGAGCAGTTCTTC | CATTQDYSYNEQFF
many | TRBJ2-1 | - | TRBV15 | TGTGCCACCAGCAGACCTCGACAGTCTCGGATCTACAATGAGCAGTTCTTC | CATSRPRQSRIYNEQFF
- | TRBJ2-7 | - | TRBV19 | TGTGCCAGTAGTATAGCCCCCAACTCCTACGAGCAGTACTTC | CASSIAPNSYEQYF
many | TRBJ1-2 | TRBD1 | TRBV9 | TGTGCCAGCAGCGCCCGACAGGGGAACTATGGCTACACCTTC | CASSARQGNYGYTF
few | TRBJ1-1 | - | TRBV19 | TGTGCCAGTTCAATGAACACTGAAGCTTTCTTT | CASSMNTEAFF
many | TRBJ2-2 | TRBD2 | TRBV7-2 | TGTGCCAGCAGCTTATCGGCTAGCGGGGGGGAGCTGTTTTTT | CASSLSASGGELFF
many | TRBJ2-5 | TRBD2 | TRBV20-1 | TGCAGTGCTAATGGAGGGCGACTAGCGGGAGTTTTGGAGACCCAGTACTTC | CSANGGRLAGVLETQYF
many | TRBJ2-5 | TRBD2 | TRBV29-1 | TGCAGCGTTGGCCTACTAGCGGCCGTCCTTGAGACCCAGTACTTC | CSVGLLAAVLETQYF
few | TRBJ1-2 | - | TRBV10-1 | TGCGCCAACCAATATGGCTACACCTTC | CANQYGYTF
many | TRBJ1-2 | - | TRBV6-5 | TGTGCCAGCAGTTACTCGACACTAAGGGGGGGCTACACCTTC | CASSYSTLRGGYTF
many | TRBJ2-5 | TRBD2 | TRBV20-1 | TGCAGTGCTAGAGATCCAGCGGGAGGTTGGGAGACCCAGTACTTC | CSARDPAGGWETQYF
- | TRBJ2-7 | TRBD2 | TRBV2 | TGTGCCAGCAGTGAGAGGTCGGGAGGGCCCCACGAGCAGTACTTC | CASSERSGGPHEQYF
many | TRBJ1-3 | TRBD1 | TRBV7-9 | TGTGCCAGCAGCGAGACAGGGGCTGGAAACACCATATATTTT | CASSETGAGNTIYF